What follows describes a single TCR beta chain. Its antigen is not identified. Libraries were prepared by immunoSEQ multiplex PCR; TCRdb keeps only in-frame clonotypes and omits some of them. Of 150,000 to 200,000 clones listed, over 85% are singletons. The sample belongs to a study of shared clonotypes between healthy human individuals. Points from the study as a whole: Naive subsets generally had larger estimated richness than memory subsets.

The CDR3 contains 14 residues. V dropped 6 bases and J dropped 3 bases, with 16 bases sitting between them. Germline V gene data show CDR1 as SGHTS and CDR2 as YDEGEE. The V gene is TRBV5-8, the J gene TRBJ2-7, with D possibly being TRBD1 (5 bases). The receptor's source is a woman in her twenties or thirties in good health. Sequenced material: naive CD4+ T cells sorted from blood. This sample's subset: CD45RA+ positively selected. The DNA for the CDR3 is TGTGCCAGCAACAACCAGGGCGGCCTCTACGAGCAGTACTTC. It codes for CASNNQGGLYEQYF.